This TCR beta chain comes out of a study of blood T cell repertoires in COVID-19. Background on the study: Whether acute or convalescent, the COVID-19 samples came from the United States, Italy and Spain. PBMCs, B-cell-depleted T cells, or T cells were the source of the cDNA or gDNA that made up the material.

Looked up from germline, CDR1 is LNHNV and CDR2 is YYDKDF (reference sequence). The CDR3 contains 14 residues. Trimming removed 4 bases from V and 6 bases from J; junction bases left unmatched: 6. Original analysis: Reference gene primer amplification gave estimated nucleated cell counts. Method: immunoSEQ multiplex PCR; TCRdb's copy keeps in-frame clones and lacks some. The DNA was the basis for D and trimming; V, J and clone size are from that table. The sample lists around 16,000 clones, approximately 90% seen once, with more than 10% in the top ten. This sequence was found in a human donor in a cohort sampled during active COVID-19. The chain combines TRBV15 with TRBJ1-2; 9 positions agree with TRBD1. The sample comprised peripheral blood. The CDR3 loop reads CATSTTGGYNGYTF. As DNA, the CDR3 is TGTGCCACCAGCACCACAGGGGGCTATAATGGCTACACCTTC.